This T cell receptor (beta chain) was found in a study of T cell repertoires in cytomegalovirus infection. Looking at the study overall: Public TCR beta signatures indicated both CMV infection and matching HLA type.

TCRdb recomputed calls from the reads with MiXCR, one row per CDR3 protein. Of hundreds of thousands of distinct CDR3 sequences in the sample, 30% to 35% are singletons; the top ten hold roughly 18%. This clonotype was recorded at least ten times. Its specificity is not known. The CDR3 has 16 amino acids. V lost 6 bases and J lost 3; bases outside the gene matches: 10. Germline V lookup: CDR1 SGHTA, CDR2 FQGNSA. The chain employs TRBV7-2 and TRBJ2-3; 9 bases align to TRBD1. This specimen was cultured PBMCs, taken from culture after CMV antigen stimulation. This clonotype was sampled from a human donor in good health (CMV status not recorded). Some clones in this sample may be carry-over from other donors' samples. CDR3 residues: CASSGRDRVGTDTQYF. Written as DNA, the CDR3 is TGTGCCAGCAGTGGACGGGACAGGGTAGGGACAGATACGCAGTATTTT.